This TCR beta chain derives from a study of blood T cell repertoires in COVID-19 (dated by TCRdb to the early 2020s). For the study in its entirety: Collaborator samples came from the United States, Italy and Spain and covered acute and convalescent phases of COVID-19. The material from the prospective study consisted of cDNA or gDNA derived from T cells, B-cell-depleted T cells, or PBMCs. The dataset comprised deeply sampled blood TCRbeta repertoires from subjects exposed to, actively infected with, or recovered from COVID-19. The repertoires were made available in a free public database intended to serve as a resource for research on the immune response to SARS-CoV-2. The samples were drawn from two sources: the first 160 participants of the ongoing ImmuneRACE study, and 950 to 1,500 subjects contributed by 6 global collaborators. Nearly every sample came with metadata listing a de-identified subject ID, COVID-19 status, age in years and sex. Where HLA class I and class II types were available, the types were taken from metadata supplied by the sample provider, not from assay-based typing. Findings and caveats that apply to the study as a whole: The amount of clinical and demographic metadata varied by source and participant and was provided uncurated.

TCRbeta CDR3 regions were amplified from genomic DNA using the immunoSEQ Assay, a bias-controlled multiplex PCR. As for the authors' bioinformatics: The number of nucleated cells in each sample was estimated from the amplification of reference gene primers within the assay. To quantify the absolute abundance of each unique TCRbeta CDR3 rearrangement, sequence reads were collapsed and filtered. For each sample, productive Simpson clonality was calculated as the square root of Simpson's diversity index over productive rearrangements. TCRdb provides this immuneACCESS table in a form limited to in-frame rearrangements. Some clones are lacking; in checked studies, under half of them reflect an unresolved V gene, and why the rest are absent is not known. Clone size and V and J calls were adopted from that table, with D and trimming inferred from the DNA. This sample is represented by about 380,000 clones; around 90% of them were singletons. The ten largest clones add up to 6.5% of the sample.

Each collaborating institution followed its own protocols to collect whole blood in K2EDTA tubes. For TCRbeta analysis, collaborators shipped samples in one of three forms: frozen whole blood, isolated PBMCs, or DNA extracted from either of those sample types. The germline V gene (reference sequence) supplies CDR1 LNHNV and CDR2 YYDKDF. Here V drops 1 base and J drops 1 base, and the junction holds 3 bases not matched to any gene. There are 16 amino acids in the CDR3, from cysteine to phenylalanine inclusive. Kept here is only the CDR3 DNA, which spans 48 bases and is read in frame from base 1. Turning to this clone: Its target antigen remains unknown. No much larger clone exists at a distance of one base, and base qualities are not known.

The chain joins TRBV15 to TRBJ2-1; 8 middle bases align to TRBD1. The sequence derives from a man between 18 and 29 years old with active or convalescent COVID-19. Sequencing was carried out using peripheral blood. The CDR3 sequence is CATSRVTGGSYNEQFF. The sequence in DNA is TGTGCCACCAGCAGAGTAACAGGGGGGTCCTACAATGAGCAGTTCTTC. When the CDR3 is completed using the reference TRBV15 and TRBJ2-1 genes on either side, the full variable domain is DAMVIQNPRYQVTQFGKPVTLSCSQTLNHNVMYWYQQKSSQAPKLLFHYYDKDFNNEADTPDNFQSRRPNTSFCFLDIRSPGLGDTAMYLCATSRVTGGSYNEQFFGPGTRLTVL.